This section outlines one T cell receptor beta chain sequence together with its context. Its antigen remains undetermined. Base-call qualities are not available, and no considerably larger clone is one nucleotide away. This entry is derived from a study of blood T cell repertoires in COVID-19 (dated by TCRdb to the early 2020s). About the full investigation: The collaborator samples originated in the United States, Italy and Spain and spanned the acute and convalescent phases of COVID-19. The material from the prospective study consisted of cDNA or gDNA derived from T cells, B-cell-depleted T cells, or PBMCs. Samples were obtained from the ongoing ImmuneRACE study (first 160 participants) and from 1,254 subjects provided by 6 global collaborators. The dataset comprised deeply sampled blood TCRbeta repertoires from subjects exposed to, actively infected with, or recovered from COVID-19. The repertoires were released in a freely available public database meant as a resource for research on the immune response to SARS-CoV-2. A de-identified subject ID, COVID-19 status, age in years and sex were almost always included in the sample metadata. HLA class I and class II types, where available, came from metadata supplied by the sample provider rather than from assay-based typing.

The immunoSEQ Assay, a bias-controlled multiplex PCR, was used to amplify TCRbeta CDR3 regions from genomic DNA. The paper's processing steps were these. Nucleated cell counts per sample were estimated from amplification of reference gene primers within the assay. To quantify the absolute abundance of each unique TCRbeta CDR3 rearrangement, sequence reads were collapsed and filtered. For each sample, productive Simpson clonality was calculated by taking the square root of Simpson's diversity index across productive rearrangements. TCRdb obtained this table from immuneACCESS and retained in-frame rearrangements with V and J assigned. These tables miss some clones; where compared with another copy, unresolved V genes account for less than half of the shortfall, and the remainder is unexplained. V and J calls and clone size are as listed in that table; D and trimming were resolved from the DNA. The sample table records 100,000 to 150,000 clones; roughly 80% of these occur just once. About a sixth of the sample is held by the ten biggest clonotypes.

Its CDR3 holds 17 amino acids, cysteine through phenylalanine. The CDR3 DNA has 51 bases and is translated from base 1. Reading the germline V gene gives CDR1 SGHRS and CDR2 YFSETQ. Germline trimming amounts to 3 bases on V and 5 bases on J, with 10 as the count of junction bases outside the gene matches. The investigation overall reported the following: The quantity of clinical and demographic metadata differed by source and by participant and was supplied without curation.

Collaborating institutions collected whole blood in K2EDTA tubes following their own protocols. For TCRbeta analysis, collaborator samples were shipped as frozen whole blood, as isolated PBMCs, or as DNA extracted from either sample type. This TCR came from a woman of 80 years or more with acute or convalescent COVID-19. Recombination connected TRBV5-1 to TRBJ2-2, with 10 junctional bases fitting TRBD2. The sample was peripheral blood. The CDR3 region: CASSSRGLAARTGELFF. The sequence in DNA is TGCGCCAGCAGCTCACGTGGACTAGCGGCCCGAACCGGGGAGCTGTTTTTT.